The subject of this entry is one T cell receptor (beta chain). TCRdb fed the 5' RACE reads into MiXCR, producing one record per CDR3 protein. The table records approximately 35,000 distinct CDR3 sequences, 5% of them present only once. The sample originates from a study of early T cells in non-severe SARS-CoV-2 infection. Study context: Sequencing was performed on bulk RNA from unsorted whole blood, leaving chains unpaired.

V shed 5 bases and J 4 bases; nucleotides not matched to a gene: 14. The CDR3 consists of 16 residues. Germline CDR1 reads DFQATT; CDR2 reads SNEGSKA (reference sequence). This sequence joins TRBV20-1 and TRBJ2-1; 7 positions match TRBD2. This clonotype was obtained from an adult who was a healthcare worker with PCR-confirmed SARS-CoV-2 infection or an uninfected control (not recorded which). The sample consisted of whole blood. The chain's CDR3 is CSALELASTVYNEQFF. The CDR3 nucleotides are TGCAGTGCTCTAGAACTAGCGTCTACCGTTTACAATGAGCAGTTCTTC.